The rows below give T cell receptor beta chains drawn from one sample of a study of blood T cell repertoires in COVID-19. Some clones are missing from TCRdb's copy, which holds only in-frame ones; the method was immunoSEQ multiplex PCR. Here the sample spans about 91,000 clones, around nine tenths being singletons. Source material: peripheral blood. These receptors came from a man between 70 and 80 years old with acute or convalescent COVID-19. Each CDR3 is given with its conserved first and last residue. Fields, in order: clone size, D gene, V gene, J gene, CDR3 DNA, CDR3 protein. The D gene is left open where the match is weak. Some rows have no size entry. The others give once, few or many, or a class for an expanded clone.

.	TRBD1	TRBV25-1	TRBJ2-5	TGTGCCAGCAGTTGGTCCGGGACAGTCCACCAAGAGACCCAGTACTTC	CASSWSGTVHQETQYF
once	TRBD1	TRBV9	TRBJ1-1	TGTGCCAGCAGCGGTGGGACAGGCGGACGCACTGAAGCTTTCTTT	CASSGGTGGRTEAFF
once	TRBD2	TRBV6-5	TRBJ2-7	TGTGCCAGCATCGGGACTAGCGGGTCCTACGAGCAGTACTTC	CASIGTSGSYEQYF
few	TRBD1	TRBV4-2	TRBJ1-2	TGTGCCAGCAGCCAAGATCTCGCCCGGGAGACAGGGGTTGGCTACACCTTC	CASSQDLARETGVGYTF
.	.	TRBV3-1/TRBV3-2	TRBJ1-6	TGTGCCAGCAGCCAAGACATGGCAGGGCGTAATTCACCCCTCCACTTT	CASSQDMAGRNSPLHF
.	.	TRBV10-3	TRBJ1-2	TGTGCCATCAGTGAGTCGATACAGGGATCTCGTGGCTACACCTTC	CAISESIQGSRGYTF
.	.	TRBV30	TRBJ2-7	TGTGCCTGGAGTGTAGGTCGACAGGACTCCTACGAGCAGTACTTC	CAWSVGRQDSYEQYF
.	.	TRBV19	TRBJ1-2	TGTGCCAGTAGTATAGCAGCGCGGCTTAACTATGGCTACACCTTC	CASSIAARLNYGYTF
.	.	TRBV20-1	TRBJ2-7	TGCAGTGCTAGTACTGATGCCTACGAGCAGTACTTC	CSASTDAYEQYF
once	TRBD1	TRBV28	TRBJ2-5	TGTGCCAGCAGCCGACGACAGGGGCGAGAGACCCAGTACTTC	CASSRRQGRETQYF
.	.	TRBV12-2	TRBJ1-1	TGTGCAAGTCGCCCACGGACATCGCAAGCTTTCTTT	CASRPRTSQAFF
.	TRBD1	TRBV2	TRBJ1-5	TGTGCCAGCAGTACCGACAGGGCGGGTCAGCCCCAGCATTTT	CASSTDRAGQPQHF
.	TRBD1	TRBV18	TRBJ2-1	TGTGCCAGCTCGGCCGGGACAGCGTACAATGAGCAGTTCTTC	CASSAGTAYNEQFF
.	.	TRBV2	TRBJ2-5	TGTGCCAGCTCCGGGGCCCAGTACTTC	CASSGAQYF
.	.	TRBV6-5	TRBJ2-6	TGTGCCAGCAGTCCTAGTTGGACTGGGGCCAACGTCCTGACTTTC	CASSPSWTGANVLTF
.	.	TRBV9	TRBJ2-2	TGTGCCAGCAGCGAGAGCAGGAGGACCACCGGGGAGCTGTTTTTT	CASSESRRTTGELFF
.	TRBD1	TRBV7-9	TRBJ2-7	TGTGCCAGCAGCCGCACAGGGGACAGGGGAAATTACGAGCAGTACTTC	CASSRTGDRGNYEQYF
.	TRBD1	TRBV2	TRBJ2-3	TGTGCCAGCAGTGAACCCGGGACAGGGATTCGCGCAGATACGCAGTATTTT	CASSEPGTGIRADTQYF
.	TRBD2	TRBV7-9	TRBJ2-3	TGTGCCAGCAGCCCATTCGGGGGGAATTCAGATACGCAGTATTTT	CASSPFGGNSDTQYF
.	TRBD1	TRBV7-7	TRBJ1-1	TGTGCCAGCACCTCCGGGACAGGGGAAACTATGTCTCGAGGTGAAGCTTTCTTT	CASTSGTGETMSRGEAFF
.	.	TRBV6-5	TRBJ1-2	TGTGCCAGCAGCGGAGGGGTCCTTAACTATGGCTACACCTTC	CASSGGVLNYGYTF
.	TRBD1	TRBV28	TRBJ1-4	TGTGCCAGCAGTTTATCGACAGGGGGAGGTGAAAAACTGTTTTTT	CASSLSTGGGEKLFF
.	TRBD1	TRBV19	TRBJ1-2	TGTGCCAGTAGTGCCCGGGACAGGGTAGATTATGGCTACACCTTC	CASSARDRVDYGYTF
.	TRBD2	TRBV6-5	TRBJ2-1	TGTGCCAGCAGCTTCGGGGGGGCTGTTGAGCAGTTCTTC	CASSFGGAVEQFF
.	.	TRBV2	TRBJ1-2	TGTGCCAGCAGTGACAAAGGAGCTAACTATGGCTACACCTTC	CASSDKGANYGYTF
once	TRBD1	TRBV9	TRBJ1-1	TGTGCCAGCAGCGGTTCTAGGGGGCTTACTGAAGCTTTCTTT	CASSGSRGLTEAFF
.	.	TRBV3-1/TRBV3-2	TRBJ2-3	TGTGCCAGCAGCCAAGATCCCTCCCAGGGTGGGACGCAGTATTTT	CASSQDPSQGGTQYF
.	.	TRBV11-3	TRBJ1-5	TGTGCCAGCAGCTTAGGAGGGCTCAGCGGTGATCAGCCCCAGCATTTT	CASSLGGLSGDQPQHF
.	TRBD1	TRBV2	TRBJ2-7	TGTGCCAGCAGTGCGGGACAGGGGTTAGCCTACGAGCAGTACTTC	CASSAGQGLAYEQYF
.	.	TRBV11-2	TRBJ1-5	TGTGCCAGCAGCTTAGACCCGTCGCGGGCCCAGCATTTT	CASSLDPSRAQHF
.	.	TRBV29-1	TRBJ2-3	TGCAGCGTCGGTCGGAGGGATACGCAGTATTTT	CSVGRRDTQYF
.	.	TRBV9	TRBJ1-3	TGTGCCAGCAGCGTAGATCCGCGGGCAGGAAACACCATATATTTT	CASSVDPRAGNTIYF
.	.	TRBV18	TRBJ2-5	TGTGCCAGCTCACCACAGTGGAACAGGCAAGAGACCCAGTACTTC	CASSPQWNRQETQYF
.	.	TRBV9	TRBJ1-3	TGTGCCAGCAGCGCCCAGGCTGCGGGAAACACCATATATTTT	CASSAQAAGNTIYF
.	.	TRBV5-1	TRBJ1-1	TGCGCCAGCAGCTTGCCGGGACAAATGCCAGAAGCTTTCTTT	CASSLPGQMPEAFF
.	.	TRBV11-2	TRBJ2-5	TGTGCCAGCAGCTTGACAGGATCGCAAGAGACCCAGTACTTC	CASSLTGSQETQYF
.	.	TRBV30	TRBJ1-5	TGTGCCTGTTCACAGGGAAGCGGCAATCAGCCCCAGCATTTT	CACSQGSGNQPQHF
.	.	TRBV12-5	TRBJ2-7	TGTGCTAGTGCTCAAACCCCCCGGCCAGGGTATAATCTCTTGTACGAGCAGTACTTC	CASAQTPRPGYNLLYEQYF
.	TRBD1	TRBV9	TRBJ2-1	TGTGCCAGCAGCGTAGGACAACAGGGGTTCAATGAGCAGTTCTTC	CASSVGQQGFNEQFF
few	.	TRBV7-2	TRBJ2-3	TGTGCCAGCAGTTCCGGGACACGCATCACAGATACGCAGTATTTT	CASSSGTRITDTQYF
few	.	TRBV6-2/TRBV6-3	TRBJ1-6	TGTGCCAGCAGTTACCCAACAGCCCAAAATTCACCCCTCCACTTT	CASSYPTAQNSPLHF
.	TRBD2	TRBV6-4	TRBJ2-2	TGTGCCAGCAGTTACCGAGCGGGGGGCCCGAACACCGGGGAGCTGTTTTTT	CASSYRAGGPNTGELFF
.	TRBD1	TRBV5-6	TRBJ2-5	TGTGCCAGCAGCTTGATAACAGGGGGCTCGGAGACCCAGTACTTC	CASSLITGGSETQYF
.	TRBD1	TRBV6-5	TRBJ2-7	TGTGCCAGCACCTGGGACAGGGGGTCCAACGAGCAGTACTTC	CASTWDRGSNEQYF
.	.	TRBV5-1	TRBJ2-4	TGCGCCAGCAGCCGGGACTCAAAAAACATTCAGTACTTC	CASSRDSKNIQYF
.	.	TRBV10-2	TRBJ2-7	TGCGCCAGCACCTGGACAGATCCTACCTACGAGCAGTACTTC	CASTWTDPTYEQYF
.	.	TRBV12-3/TRBV12-4	TRBJ1-4	TGTGCCAGCAGCCCTCTCCGTGAAAAACTGTTTTTT	CASSPLREKLFF
.	.	TRBV19	TRBJ2-1	TGTGCCAGTAGTGGGTTACGCGGCAATGAGCAGTTCTTC	CASSGLRGNEQFF
.	.	TRBV27	TRBJ1-4	TGTGCCAGCAGGGGACTCGCTAATGAAAAACTGTTTTTT	CASRGLANEKLFF
few	.	TRBV18	TRBJ2-2	TGTGCCAGCTCACCAGCAGTTGGGGGGACAGCGAACACCGGGGAGCTGTTTTTT	CASSPAVGGTANTGELFF
.	.	TRBV24-1	TRBJ2-3	TGTGCCACCAGTGACTCTAGCACAGATACGCAGTATTTT	CATSDSSTDTQYF
.	.	TRBV29-1	TRBJ2-1	TGCAGCGTTGGTCCGCGACTCAGCTCCTACAATGAGCAGTTCTTC	CSVGPRLSSYNEQFF
.	TRBD2	TRBV7-2	TRBJ2-5	TGTGCCAGCAGCCCTTGGACTAGCCGGGAGACCCAGTACTTC	CASSPWTSRETQYF
.	.	TRBV6-4	TRBJ1-1	TGTGCCAGCCGGCGGGCTTCAACAGGGGAAGCTTTCTTT	CASRRASTGEAFF
.	.	TRBV19	TRBJ1-2	TGTGCCAGTACCCTCGGGAGGGGGAACTATGGCTACACCTTC	CASTLGRGNYGYTF